The subject of this entry is one TCR beta chain. These data originate in a study of blood T cell repertoires in COVID-19. This CDR3 contains 19 residues. With V trimmed by 3 bases and J by 1 base, 11 bases remained unmatched. CDR1 and CDR2 from the germline V gene are SGHAT and FQNNGV. Under the authors' procedure: Reference gene primer amplification yielded estimated nucleated cell counts. Profiling relied on immunoSEQ multiplex PCR, and the TCRdb table lists in-frame clones only, not all of them. V, J and clone size derive from that table, while D and trimming were established from the DNA sequence. The data hold about 120,000 clones, with more than 60% observed a single time.

J is TRBJ1-3 and V is TRBV11-2, with 11 bases that match TRBD1. This clonotype was obtained from a man between 70 and 80 years old with acute or convalescent COVID-19. Source material: peripheral blood. Written as DNA, the CDR3 is TGTGCCAGCAGCTTGGGGGGGACAGGGGGATCCTCTTCTGGAAACACCATATATTTT. Translated, it gives CASSLGGTGGSSSGNTIYF.